The 4 T cell receptor beta chains listed next were all sequenced from one sample in a study of blood T cell repertoires in COVID-19. Clones were sequenced by immunoSEQ multiplex PCR, and TCRdb holds only the in-frame ones, with some missing. The sample yields over 130,000 clones, roughly 79% seen once. Sequenced input: PBMCs or T cells enriched from blood (not recorded which). The receptors stem from a woman between 45 and 60 years old who had recovered from COVID-19.

The sample holds one count of this clone. The chain recombines TRBV28 with TRBJ2-3; maybe TRBD1 (6 bases). Trimming shortened V by 2 bases and J by 4 bases, and 16 bases separated the two germline ends. Germline V gene data show CDR1 as MDHEN and CDR2 as SYDVKM. The CDR3 loop spans 16 amino acids. The CDR3 DNA sequence: TGTGCCAGCAGTTTACAGGGGCCCCTGGGTGCAGATACGCAGTATTTT. It specifies CASSLQGPLGADTQYF. The whole variable domain, remainder taken from reference TRBV28 and TRBJ2-3, is DVKVTQSSRYLVKRTGEKVFLECVQDMDHENMFWYRQDPGLGLRLIYFSYDVKMKEKGDIPEGYSVSREKKERFSLILESASTNQTSMYLCASSLQGPLGADTQYFGPGTRLTVL.

This clone was seen more than once but under ten times. This chain joins TRBV6-1 and TRBJ1-6; 10 bases fit TRBD1. The V gene end was trimmed by 4 bases and the J gene end by 9 bases; junction bases not matched to a gene: 9. CDR3 length: 16 residues. CDR1 and CDR2 from the germline V gene are MNHNS and SASEGT. CDR3 nucleotides: TGTGCCAGCAGTGCCGCCCGGACAGGGGGTATTTCACCCCTCCACTTT. It yields the protein CASSAARTGGISPLHF.

V usage is TRBV18 and J usage is TRBJ2-3; no definite D call. Germline-derived CDR1 and CDR2 are KGHSH and LQKENI. This CDR3 contains 13 residues. V shed 0 bases and J shed 7 bases, with 8 bases lying between them. As DNA, the CDR3 is TGTGCCAGCTCACCACCGCGCGGAAATACGCAGTATTTT. Residues: CASSPPRGNTQYF.

The rearrangement joins TRBV5-1 to TRBJ2-7; 10 bases are shared with TRBD2. The ends lost 1 base at V and 0 bases at J; junction bases unmatched: 16. The CDR3 has 20 residues. CDR1 and CDR2 (germline): SGHRS, YFSETQ. CDR3 nucleotide sequence: TGCGCCAGCAGCTTGTGGAGCGGGGGGGCCGATTTACTTAGCTCCTACGAGCAGTACTTC. It specifies CASSLWSGGADLLSSYEQYF.